This T cell receptor (beta chain) was identified in a study of T cell repertoires in cytomegalovirus infection. About the research overall: As its CMV epitopes, the study selected recently identified HLA-C-restricted and well-studied HLA-B-restricted targets. Indications came from public TCR beta signatures; they pointed to CMV infection and to a matching HLA type.

With respect to this clonotype: Its specificity is unknown.

Trimming removed 3 bases from V and 5 bases from J, with 11 bases in between. Germline CDR1 reads MGHRA; CDR2 reads YSYEKL. This CDR3 has 14 residues. MiXCR, run by TCRdb on the reads, gives a single entry per CDR3 protein. The sample carries about 700,000 distinct CDR3 sequences, about 30% recorded once. The genes are TRBV4-1 and TRBJ2-1; no clear D. The source of this sequence is a human donor in good health (CMV status not recorded). Some clones in this sample may be carry-over from other donors' samples. The sample here was cultured PBMCs, taken from culture after CMV antigen stimulation. In nucleotides, the CDR3 is TGCGCCAGCAGCCAGAGTGTGTGGGACAATGAGCAGTTCTTC. Protein: CASSQSVWDNEQFF.